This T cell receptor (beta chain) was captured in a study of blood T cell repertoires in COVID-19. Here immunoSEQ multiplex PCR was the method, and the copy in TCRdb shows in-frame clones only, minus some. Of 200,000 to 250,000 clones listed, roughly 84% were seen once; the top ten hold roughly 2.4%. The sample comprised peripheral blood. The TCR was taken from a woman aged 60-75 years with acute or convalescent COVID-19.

The CDR3 sequence is CASSYPRLFYEQYF. As DNA, the CDR3 is TGTGCCAGCAGTTACCCCAGGCTCTTCTACGAGCAGTACTTC. The V gene is TRBV6-2 or TRBV6-3, the J gene TRBJ2-7; D is undetermined. V was shortened by 2 bases and J by 3 bases, with 11 bases between the two germline ends. The length of the CDR3 is 14 residues. The germline V gene encodes CDR1 MNHEY and CDR2 SVGEGT.